This TCR beta chain comes out of a study of response to subunit inactivated influenza vaccine (dated by TCRdb to 2016 to 2019). About the study as a whole: To follow how T cells responded to a trivalent subunit inactivated influenza vaccine, the researchers relied on deep quantitative profiling of the T cell receptor repertoire.

Receptor amplification or capture employed RT-PCR. This sample was sequenced with an Illumina HiSeq 2500. TCRdb's own reprocessing of the public reads used fastp at Q25 and MiXCR and kept productive beta chains. CDR3 protein sequences are deduplicated, and each keeps its most common genes and DNA. Present in this sample are a few hundred thousand distinct CDR3 sequences, more than 9% of which were seen just once. The biggest ten clones account for 7.8% of the sample. The germline V gene specifies SGHAT as CDR1 and FQNNGV as CDR2. The V end loses 1 base and the J end loses 5 bases, and a stretch of 11 bases separates them. The CDR3 holds 14 amino acids from the cysteine to the phenylalanine. The CDR3 DNA has 42 bases and is translated from base 1. What the study reported, not specific to this receptor: It was suggested by the authors that each seasonal influenza vaccination may recruit only a limited number of new T cells.

On this clonotype itself: The clone's antigen remains unknown. It has no much larger one-base neighbor in the sample; base qualities were not kept.

The sequence derives from a man between 45 and 60 years old who received an inactivated influenza vaccine. Donor details come from another sample of the same person, matched by shared clones. Sequenced here: non-naive T cells sorted from PBMCs, sampled 14 days before vaccination. The cell subset or site tag for this specimen amounts to: memory T cell fraction. The V and J genes are TRBV11-2 and TRBJ2-5, with the D assignment possibly TRBD1 or TRBD2, given 6 matching bases for each. The CDR3 region has the sequence CASSLGGGLETQYF. The bases read TGTGCCAGCAGCTTAGGAGGGGGGCTGGAGACCCAGTACTTC.